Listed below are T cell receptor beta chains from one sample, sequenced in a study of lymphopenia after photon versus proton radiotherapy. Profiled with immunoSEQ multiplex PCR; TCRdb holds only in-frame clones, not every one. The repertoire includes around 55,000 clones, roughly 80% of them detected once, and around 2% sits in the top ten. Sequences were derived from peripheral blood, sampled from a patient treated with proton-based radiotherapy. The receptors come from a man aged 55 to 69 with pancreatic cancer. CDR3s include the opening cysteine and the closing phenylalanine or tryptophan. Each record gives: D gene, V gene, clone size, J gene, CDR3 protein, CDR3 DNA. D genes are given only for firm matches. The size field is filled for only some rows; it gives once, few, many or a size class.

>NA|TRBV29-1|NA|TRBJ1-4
CSVGGGRSNEKLFF
TGCAGCGTCGGAGGGGGACGGTCTAATGAAAAACTGTTTTTT
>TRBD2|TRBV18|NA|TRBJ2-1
CASSPGTSGSPFF
TGTGCCAGCTCACCCGGGACTAGCGGGAGTCCGTTCTTC
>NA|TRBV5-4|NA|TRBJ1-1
CASYNSLFVNTEAFF
TGTGCCAGCTATAACAGCCTGTTCGTGAACACTGAAGCTTTCTTT
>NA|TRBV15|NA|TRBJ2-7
CATSRETSYEQYF
TGTGCCACCAGCAGAGAGACCTCCTACGAGCAGTACTTC
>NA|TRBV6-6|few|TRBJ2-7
CASSYAGAGWVEQYF
TGTGCCAGCAGTTACGCTGGCGCAGGTTGGGTCGAGCAGTACTTC
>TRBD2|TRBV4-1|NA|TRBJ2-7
CASSPTGTRSYEQYF
TGCGCCAGCAGCCCGACCGGGACTAGGTCCTACGAGCAGTACTTC
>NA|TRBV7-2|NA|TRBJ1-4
CASSLGTRLGLEKLFF
TGTGCCAGCAGCTTAGGGACTCGTCTGGGGCTCGAAAAACTGTTTTTT
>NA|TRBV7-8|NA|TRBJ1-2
CASSYGGTANYGYTF
TGTGCCAGCAGCTACGGAGGGACGGCAAACTATGGCTACACCTTC
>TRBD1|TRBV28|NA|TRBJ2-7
CASSLPGTGGYEQYF
TGTGCCAGCAGCCTTCCCGGGACAGGGGGTTACGAGCAGTACTTC
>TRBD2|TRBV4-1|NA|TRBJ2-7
CASSLTTSGSSYEQYF
TGCGCCAGCAGCCTAACGACTAGCGGGAGCTCCTACGAGCAGTACTTC
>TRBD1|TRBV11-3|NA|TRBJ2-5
CASSLGTGQQETQYF
TGTGCCAGCAGCCTGGGGACAGGTCAACAAGAGACCCAGTACTTC
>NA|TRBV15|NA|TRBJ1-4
CATSRDATNEKLFF
TGTGCCACCAGCAGAGATGCAACTAATGAAAAACTGTTTTTT
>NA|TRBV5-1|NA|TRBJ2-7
CASSLGLSTYEQYF
TGCGCCAGCAGCTTGGGACTTTCTACTTACGAGCAGTACTTC
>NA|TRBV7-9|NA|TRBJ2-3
CASSFSDVRTQYF
TGTGCCAGCAGCTTCTCGGACGTCAGGACGCAGTATTTT
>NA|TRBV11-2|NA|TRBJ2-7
CASSRRTGLSSYEQYF
TGTGCCAGCAGCCGTCGAACAGGGTTGAGCTCCTACGAGCAGTACTTC
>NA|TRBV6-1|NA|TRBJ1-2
CASSVGLSYGYTF
TGTGCCAGCAGTGTGGGACTCAGCTATGGCTACACCTTC
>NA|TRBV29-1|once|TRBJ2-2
CSGLAGPGELFF
TGCAGCGGGCTCGCCGGACCCGGGGAGCTGTTTTTT
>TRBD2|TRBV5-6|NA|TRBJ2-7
CASSLAGGADYEQYF
TGTGCCAGCAGCTTGGCCGGGGGGGCCGACTACGAGCAGTACTTC
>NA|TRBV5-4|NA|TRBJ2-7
CASSPRRGEQYF
TGTGCCAGCAGCCCGAGGAGGGGCGAGCAGTACTTC
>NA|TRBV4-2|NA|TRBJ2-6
CASSQVGANVLTF
TGTGCCAGCAGCCAAGTCGGGGCCAACGTCCTGACTTTC
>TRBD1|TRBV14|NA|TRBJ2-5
CASSQRTGSHQYF
TGTGCCAGCAGCCAGAGGACAGGGAGCCACCAGTACTTC
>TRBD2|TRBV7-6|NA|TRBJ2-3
CASSLTSGYGTDTQYF
TGTGCCAGCAGCTTAACTAGCGGCTACGGCACAGATACGCAGTATTTT
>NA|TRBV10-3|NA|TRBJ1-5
CAISDSDRGYQPQHF
TGTGCCATCAGTGACTCTGACAGAGGGTACCAGCCCCAGCATTTT
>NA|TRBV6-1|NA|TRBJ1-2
CASSEQGSYGYTF
TGTGCCAGCAGTGAACAGGGCTCCTATGGCTACACCTTC
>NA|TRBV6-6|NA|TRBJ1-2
CASTHKLLPHYGYTF
TGTGCCAGCACTCACAAACTGCTCCCCCACTATGGCTACACCTTC
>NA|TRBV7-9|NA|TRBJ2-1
CASSFTSTGGGQFF
TGTGCCAGCAGCTTCACCTCTACAGGAGGAGGGCAGTTCTTC
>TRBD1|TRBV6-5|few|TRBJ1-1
CASSYSSTGQNTEAFF
TGTGCCAGCAGTTACTCCTCGACAGGGCAGAACACTGAAGCTTTCTTT
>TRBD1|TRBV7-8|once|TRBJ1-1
CASSPRQGPEAFF
TGTGCCAGCAGCCCACGACAGGGTCCTGAAGCTTTCTTT
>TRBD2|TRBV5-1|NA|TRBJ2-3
CASSLESSLAGGLDTQYF
TGCGCCAGCAGCTTGGAGAGTTCTCTAGCGGGAGGGCTAGATACGCAGTATTTT
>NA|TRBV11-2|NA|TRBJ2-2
CASSPQALFHLFF
TGTGCCAGCAGCCCCCAGGCCTTATTCCACCTGTTTTTT
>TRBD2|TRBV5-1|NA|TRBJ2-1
CASRGTISSYNEQFF
TGCGCCAGCAGAGGGACTATTAGCTCCTACAATGAGCAGTTCTTC
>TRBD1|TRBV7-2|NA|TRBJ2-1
CASSLEGQGNNEQFF
TGTGCCAGCAGCTTAGAGGGACAGGGGAACAATGAGCAGTTCTTC
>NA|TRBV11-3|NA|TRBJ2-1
CASSLVVASEQFF
TGTGCCAGCAGCTTAGTGGTGGCGAGTGAGCAGTTCTTC
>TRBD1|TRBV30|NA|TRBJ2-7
CAWSGKDRAVRVEQYF
TGTGCCTGGAGTGGAAAAGACAGGGCCGTTCGGGTGGAGCAGTACTTC
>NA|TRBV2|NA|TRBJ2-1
CASRPRVSYNEQFF
TGTGCCAGCAGACCCCGGGTTAGCTACAATGAGCAGTTCTTC
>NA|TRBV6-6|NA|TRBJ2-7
CASRAKDEQYF
TGTGCCAGCAGGGCAAAGGACGAGCAGTACTTC
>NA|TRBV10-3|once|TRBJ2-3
CAISESWGDTQYF
TGTGCCATCAGTGAGTCTTGGGGGGATACGCAGTATTTT
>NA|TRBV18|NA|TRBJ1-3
CASSPLPDVSGNTIYF
TGTGCCAGCTCACCGCTCCCCGATGTCTCCGGAAACACCATATATTTT
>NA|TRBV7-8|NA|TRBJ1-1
CASSERVWNTEAFF
TGTGCCAGCAGCGAAAGGGTATGGAACACTGAAGCTTTCTTT
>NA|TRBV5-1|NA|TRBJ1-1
CASRLDGNTEAFF
TGCGCCAGCAGATTGGACGGGAACACTGAAGCTTTCTTT
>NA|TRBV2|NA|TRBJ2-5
CASSDGLFEETQYF
TGTGCCAGCAGTGACGGTCTATTTGAGGAGACCCAGTACTTC
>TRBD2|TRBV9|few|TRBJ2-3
CASSETSGRGDTQYF
TGTGCCAGCAGCGAAACTAGCGGGAGGGGAGATACGCAGTATTTT
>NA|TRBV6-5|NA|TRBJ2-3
CASRGSRLDTQYF
TGTGCCAGCAGAGGTTCCCGACTGGATACGCAGTATTTT
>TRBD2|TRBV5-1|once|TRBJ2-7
CASSLTSGIRYEQYF
TGCGCCAGCAGCTTGACTAGCGGGATACGGTACGAGCAGTACTTC
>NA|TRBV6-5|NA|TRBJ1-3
CASSYGGFSGNTIYF
TGTGCCAGCAGTTACGGGGGATTTTCTGGAAACACCATATATTTT
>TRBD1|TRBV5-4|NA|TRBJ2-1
CASSSTGTGAVNEQFF
TGTGCCAGCAGCTCGACCGGGACAGGGGCGGTCAATGAGCAGTTCTTC
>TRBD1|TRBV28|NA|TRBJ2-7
CASRNRGYEQYF
TGTGCCAGCAGGAACAGGGGGTACGAGCAGTACTTC
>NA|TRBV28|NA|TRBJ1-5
CASSPGPNNQPQHF
TGTGCCAGCAGTCCCGGACCAAACAATCAGCCCCAGCATTTT
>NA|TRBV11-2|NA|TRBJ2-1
CASSLDWLEGSYNEQFF
TGTGCCAGCAGCTTAGATTGGTTAGAAGGCTCCTACAATGAGCAGTTCTTC
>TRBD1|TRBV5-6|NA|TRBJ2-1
CASSLSPTGVLSEQFF
TGTGCCAGCAGCTTGTCTCCCACAGGGGTTTTGAGTGAGCAGTTCTTC
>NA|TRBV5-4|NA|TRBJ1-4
CASSPVLGGENEKLFF
TGTGCCAGCAGCCCCGTATTGGGCGGTGAGAATGAAAAACTGTTTTTT
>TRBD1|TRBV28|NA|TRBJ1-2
CASSYRPGQGRYGYTF
TGTGCCAGCAGTTATCGGCCGGGACAGGGAAGATATGGCTACACCTTC